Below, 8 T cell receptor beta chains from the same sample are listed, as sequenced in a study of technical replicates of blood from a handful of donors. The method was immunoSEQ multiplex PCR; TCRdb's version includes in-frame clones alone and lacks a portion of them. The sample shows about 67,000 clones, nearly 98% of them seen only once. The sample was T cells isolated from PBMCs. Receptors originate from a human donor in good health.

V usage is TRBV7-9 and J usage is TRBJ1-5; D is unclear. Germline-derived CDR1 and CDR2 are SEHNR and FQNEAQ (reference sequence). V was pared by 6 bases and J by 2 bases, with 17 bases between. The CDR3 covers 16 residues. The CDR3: CASSTAGGGGNQPQHF. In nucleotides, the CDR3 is TGTGCCAGCAGTACAGCGGGAGGAGGTGGCAATCAGCCCCAGCATTTT.

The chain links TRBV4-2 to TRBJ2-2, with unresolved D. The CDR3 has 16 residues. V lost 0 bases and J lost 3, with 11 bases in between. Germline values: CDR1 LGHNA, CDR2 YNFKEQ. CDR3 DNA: TGTGCCAGCAGCCAAGAAGATTGGGCGTACACCGGGGAGCTGTTTTTT. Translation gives CASSQEDWAYTGELFF.

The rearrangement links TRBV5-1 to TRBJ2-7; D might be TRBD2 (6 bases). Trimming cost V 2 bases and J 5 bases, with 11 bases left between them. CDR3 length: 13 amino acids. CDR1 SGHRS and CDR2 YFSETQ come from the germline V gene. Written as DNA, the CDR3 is TGCGCCAGCAGCTTCGCGGGAACCCACGAGCAGTACTTC. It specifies CASSFAGTHEQYF.

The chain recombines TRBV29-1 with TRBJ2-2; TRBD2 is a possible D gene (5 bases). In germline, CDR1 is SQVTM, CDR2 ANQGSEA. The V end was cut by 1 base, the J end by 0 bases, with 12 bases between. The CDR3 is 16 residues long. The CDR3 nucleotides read TGCAGCGTTGAAGTTCGGGGAATGGCGAACACCGGGGAGCTGTTTTTT. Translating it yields CSVEVRGMANTGELFF.

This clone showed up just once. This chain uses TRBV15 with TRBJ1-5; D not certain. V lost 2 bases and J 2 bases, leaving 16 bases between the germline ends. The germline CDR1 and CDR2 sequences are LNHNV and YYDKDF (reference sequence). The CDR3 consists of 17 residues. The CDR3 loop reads CATSRLGSLEGNQPQHF. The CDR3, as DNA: TGTGCCACCAGCAGATTAGGATCCCTAGAAGGCAATCAGCCCCAGCATTTT.

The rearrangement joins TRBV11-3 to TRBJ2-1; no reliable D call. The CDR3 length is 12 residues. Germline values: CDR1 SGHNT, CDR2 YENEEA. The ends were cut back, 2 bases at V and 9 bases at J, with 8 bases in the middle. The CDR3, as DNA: TGTGCCAGCAGCTTACGGGTAGGTGAGCAGTTCTTC. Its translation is CASSLRVGEQFF.

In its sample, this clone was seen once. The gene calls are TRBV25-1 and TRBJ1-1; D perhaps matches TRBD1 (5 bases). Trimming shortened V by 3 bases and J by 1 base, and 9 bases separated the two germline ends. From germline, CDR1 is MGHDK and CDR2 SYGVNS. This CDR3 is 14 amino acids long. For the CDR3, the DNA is TGTGCCAGCAGTGACTCGGACAAGAACACTGAAGCTTTCTTT. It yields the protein CASSDSDKNTEAFF.

CDR3: CAWTDRSSYEQYF. As DNA, the CDR3 is TGTGCCTGGACGGACAGGAGCTCCTACGAGCAGTACTTC. The genes are TRBV30 and TRBJ2-7; TRBD1 matches 7 bases. The CDR3 runs to 13 residues. Germline-derived CDR1 and CDR2 are GTSNPN and SVGIG (reference sequence). V was pared by 4 bases and J by 0 bases, with 3 bases of the junction left unmatched.